The clone carrying this T cell receptor beta chain was found once. As yet, its antigen is unknown. Alongside a J-beta primer mix, a sample-barcoded 5' primer served in a second PCR lasting roughly 6 to 12 cycles. Each CDR3 protein gets one entry after TCRdb re-called the 5' RACE reads with MiXCR. The sample yields 650,000 to 700,000 distinct CDR3 sequences, over 40% seen once. The entry originates in a study of blood T cells in healthy people across ages. Trimming took off 0 bases at V and 2 bases at J, with 22 bases between the two ends. Germline CDR1 and CDR2: MNHEY and SVGAGI. The CDR3 sequence is 19 residues long. Study-wide results and limits: Roughly linear age-related decline in beta diversity appeared, significant by age about 37.

The source is a woman of 80 years or more in good health. The source material was blood. The chain carries TRBV6-5 and TRBJ1-2; a possible D gene is TRBD1 (6 bases). The CDR3 loop reads CASSYSPRGPQTQNYGYTF. Written as DNA, the CDR3 is TGTGCCAGCAGTTACTCGCCCCGGGGGCCACAAACACAGAACTATGGCTACACCTTC.